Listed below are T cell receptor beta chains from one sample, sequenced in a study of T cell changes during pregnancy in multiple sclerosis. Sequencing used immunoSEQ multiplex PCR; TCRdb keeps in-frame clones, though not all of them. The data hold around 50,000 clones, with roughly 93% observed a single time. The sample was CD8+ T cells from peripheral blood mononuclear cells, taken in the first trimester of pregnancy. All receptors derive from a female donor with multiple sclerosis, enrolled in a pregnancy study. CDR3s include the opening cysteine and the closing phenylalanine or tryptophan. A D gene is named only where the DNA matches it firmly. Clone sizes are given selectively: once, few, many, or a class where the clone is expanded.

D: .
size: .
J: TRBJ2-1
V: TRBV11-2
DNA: TGTGCCAGCAGCCCCCGAGGCTTCGAGCAGTTCTTC
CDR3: CASSPRGFEQFF

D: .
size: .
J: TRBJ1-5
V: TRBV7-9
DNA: TGTGCCAGCAGCCCAGGGGATCAGCCCCAGCATTTT
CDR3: CASSPGDQPQHF

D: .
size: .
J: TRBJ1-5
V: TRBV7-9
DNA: TGTGCCAGCAGCTTTGGGCAGGGTGGAAATCAGCCCCAGCATTTT
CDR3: CASSFGQGGNQPQHF

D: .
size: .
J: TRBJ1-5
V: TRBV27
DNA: TGTGCCAGCAGTCCATTACCGACAGAAAGTTTGTTTACGGTACATCAGCCCCAGCATTTT
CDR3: CASSPLPTESLFTVHQPQHF

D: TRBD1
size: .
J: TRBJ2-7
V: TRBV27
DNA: TGTGCCAGCAGTTTCCGGGACAGGCCTGTCGAGCAGTACTTC
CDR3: CASSFRDRPVEQYF

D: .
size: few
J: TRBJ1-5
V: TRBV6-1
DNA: TGTGCCAGCGCAGACTTGGAGCACCAGCCCCAGCATTTT
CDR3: CASADLEHQPQHF

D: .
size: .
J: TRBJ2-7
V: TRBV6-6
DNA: TGTGCCAGCAGTTACTTCCCAGGGCTGGATGGGGAGTACTTC
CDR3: CASSYFPGLDGEYF

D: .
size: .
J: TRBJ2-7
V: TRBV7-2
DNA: TGTGCCAGCAGCTTAGTTGGGGGCTCGAACGAGCAGTACTTC
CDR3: CASSLVGGSNEQYF

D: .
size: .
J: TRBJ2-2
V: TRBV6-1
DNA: TGTGCCAGCAGTGGGAACCGAGCAGGTACCGGGGAGCTGTTTTTT
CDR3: CASSGNRAGTGELFF

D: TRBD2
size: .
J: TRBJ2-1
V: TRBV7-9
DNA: TGTGCCAGCAGCCGGTTAGCGGGGTCTAGCTCCTACAATGAGCAGTTCTTC
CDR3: CASSRLAGSSSYNEQFF

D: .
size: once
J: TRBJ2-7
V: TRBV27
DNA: TGTGCCAGCAGCTCGAAACAGTCCTCCTACGAGCAGTACTTC
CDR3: CASSSKQSSYEQYF

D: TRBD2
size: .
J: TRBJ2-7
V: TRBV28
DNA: TGTGCCAGCAGTTTACGCAGGACTAGCGGGAGGGCTAACTACGAGCAGTACTTC
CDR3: CASSLRRTSGRANYEQYF

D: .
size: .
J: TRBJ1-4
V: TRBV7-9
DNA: TGTGCCAGCAGCGTTACAGGGCCAAATGAAAAACTGTTTTTT
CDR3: CASSVTGPNEKLFF

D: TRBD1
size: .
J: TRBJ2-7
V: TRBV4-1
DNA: TGCGCCAGCAGCCCTGACAGGGGACAGCTTTACGAGCAGTACTTC
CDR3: CASSPDRGQLYEQYF

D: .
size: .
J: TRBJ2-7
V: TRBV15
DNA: TGTGCCACTAAGCCGGACAGCTCTATATCCTACGAGCAGTACTTC
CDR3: CATKPDSSISYEQYF

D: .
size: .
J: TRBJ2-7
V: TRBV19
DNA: TGTGCCAGTAGTTGGGCAGGGATGAGTTTCTACGAGCAGTACTTC
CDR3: CASSWAGMSFYEQYF

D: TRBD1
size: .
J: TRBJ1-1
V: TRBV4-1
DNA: TGCGCCAGCAGCCCAGCGACAGGGGGCACTGAAGCTTTCTTT
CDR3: CASSPATGGTEAFF

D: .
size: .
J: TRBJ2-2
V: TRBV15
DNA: TGTGCCACCAGCACCACCGGGGCCGGGGAGCTGTTTTTT
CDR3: CATSTTGAGELFF

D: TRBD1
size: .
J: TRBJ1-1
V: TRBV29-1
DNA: TGCAGCGGCACGACAGGGTTTGCTGAAGCTTTCTTT
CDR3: CSGTTGFAEAFF

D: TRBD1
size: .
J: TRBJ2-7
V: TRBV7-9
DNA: TGTGCCAGCAGCTTAACGGGACAGGGGAGCTCCTACGAGCAGTACTTC
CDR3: CASSLTGQGSSYEQYF

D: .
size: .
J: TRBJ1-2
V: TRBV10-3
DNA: TGTGCCATCAGTACAAAGGACCAGGGACTCTATGGCTACACCTTC
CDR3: CAISTKDQGLYGYTF

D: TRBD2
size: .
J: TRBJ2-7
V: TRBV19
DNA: TGTGCCAGTAGTATGCGGGGGGGGACAGCTCCATCTTTTTTCTACGAGCAGTACTTC
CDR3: CASSMRGGTAPSFFYEQYF

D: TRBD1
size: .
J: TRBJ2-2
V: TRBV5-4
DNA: TGTGCCAGCTCGGGACAGGGGGATCTAGTGGGTTACACCGGGGAGCTGTTTTTT
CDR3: CASSGQGDLVGYTGELFF

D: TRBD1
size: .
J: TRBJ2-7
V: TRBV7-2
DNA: TGTGCCAGCAGCCTCAGAGGGACAGGGATTTACGAGCAGTACTTC
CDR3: CASSLRGTGIYEQYF

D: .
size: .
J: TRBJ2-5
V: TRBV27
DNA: TGTGCCAGCAGTCCCTATATGAATCAAGAGACCCAGTACTTC
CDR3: CASSPYMNQETQYF

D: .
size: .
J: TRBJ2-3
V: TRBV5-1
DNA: TGCGCCAGCAGCCCCCAGGCGGGGCCCCGCACAGATACGCAGTATTTT
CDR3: CASSPQAGPRTDTQYF

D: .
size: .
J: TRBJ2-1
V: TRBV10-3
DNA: TGTGCCATCAGTCTCAATTGGGGGCAGAGCTCCTACAATGAGCAGTTCTTC
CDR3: CAISLNWGQSSYNEQFF

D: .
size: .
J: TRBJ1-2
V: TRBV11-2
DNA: TGTGCCAGCAGCTTAGGTATCTATACGGATTCGGGCTATGGCTACACCTTC
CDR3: CASSLGIYTDSGYGYTF

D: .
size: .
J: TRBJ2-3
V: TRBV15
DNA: TGTGCCACCAGCAGAGGCCGGCCACGGGCAGATACGCAGTATTTT
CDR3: CATSRGRPRADTQYF

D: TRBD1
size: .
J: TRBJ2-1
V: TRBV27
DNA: TGTGCCACCACGTCCGGGACAGGCTCCTACAATGAGCAGTTCTTC
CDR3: CATTSGTGSYNEQFF

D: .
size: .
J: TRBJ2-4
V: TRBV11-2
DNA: TGTGCCAGCAGCCCGAAGGGGGTGGTCCAAAACATTCAGTACTTC
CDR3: CASSPKGVVQNIQYF

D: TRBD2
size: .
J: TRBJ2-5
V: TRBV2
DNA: TGTGCCAGCAGGTTTCCACTAGCGGGGGGCCAAGAGACCCAGTACTTC
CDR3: CASRFPLAGGQETQYF

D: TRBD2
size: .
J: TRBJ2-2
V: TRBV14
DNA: TGTGCCAGCAGCCAAGTGGGAGGGCCCGGGGAGCTGTTTTTT
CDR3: CASSQVGGPGELFF